The clone carrying this TCR beta chain was recorded at least ten times. The record originates from a study of regulatory T cells in long-lasting Graves disease. Documented time point: persistent/refractory GD, antithyroid drugs over 5 years with positive TRAb. With RNA extracted from PBMCs as input, the TCR library was made. The CDR3 runs 13 residues. In germline, CDR1 is MDHEN, CDR2 SYDVKM. V was clipped by 5 bases and J by 5 bases, with 10 bases between them. Both iRepertoire HTBI primers and Arm-PCR of CDR3 regions were used to build the TCR beta libraries. TCRdb passed the multiplex PCR reads through MiXCR, listing each CDR3 protein once. Of 250,000 to 300,000 distinct CDR3 sequences listed, 22% are singletons.

This sequence was found in a female donor with Graves disease. This material consisted of peripheral blood mononuclear cells (PBMCs), taken when the disease was refractory, from a patient treated with antithyroid drugs. The rearrangement links TRBV28 to TRBJ1-5, with D tentatively TRBD1 (6 bases). The CDR3 sequence is CASSPPGDQPQHF. The CDR3 nucleotides are TGTGCCAGCAGTCCCCCAGGGGATCAGCCCCAGCATTTT.